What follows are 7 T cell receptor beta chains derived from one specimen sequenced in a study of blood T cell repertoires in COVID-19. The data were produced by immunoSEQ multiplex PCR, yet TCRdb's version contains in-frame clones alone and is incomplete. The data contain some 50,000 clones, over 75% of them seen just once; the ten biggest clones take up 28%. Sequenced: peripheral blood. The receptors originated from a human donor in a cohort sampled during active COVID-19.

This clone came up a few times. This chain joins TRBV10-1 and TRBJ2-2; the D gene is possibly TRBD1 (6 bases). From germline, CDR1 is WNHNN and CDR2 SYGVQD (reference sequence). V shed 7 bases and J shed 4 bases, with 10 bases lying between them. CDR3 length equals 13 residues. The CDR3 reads CASKQGGTGELFF. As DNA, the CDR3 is TGCGCCAGCAAACAGGGTGGCACCGGGGAGCTGTTTTTT.

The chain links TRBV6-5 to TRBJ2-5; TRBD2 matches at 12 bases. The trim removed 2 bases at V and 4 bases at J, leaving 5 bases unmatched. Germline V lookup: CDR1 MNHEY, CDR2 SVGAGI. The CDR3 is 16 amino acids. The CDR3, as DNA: TGTGCCAGCAGTTACATGCTAGCGGGAGGGCGAGAGACCCAGTACTTC. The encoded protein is CASSYMLAGGRETQYF.

In DNA form, the CDR3 reads TGCAGCGTTGAAGAACCGGACAGCTACGAGCAGTACTTC. It encodes CSVEEPDSYEQYF. This sequence joins TRBV29-1 and TRBJ2-7, with a possible D match to TRBD1 (6 bases). This CDR3 is 13 amino acids long. V gave up 0 bases and J gave up 3 bases, with 9 bases separating them. The germline gives CDR1 SQVTM, CDR2 ANQGSEA.

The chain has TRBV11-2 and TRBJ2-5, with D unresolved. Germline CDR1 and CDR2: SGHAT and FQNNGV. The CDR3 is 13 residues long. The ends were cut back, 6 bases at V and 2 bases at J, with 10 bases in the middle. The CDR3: CASRRHAQETQYF. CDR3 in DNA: TGTGCCAGCAGGCGACACGCTCAAGAGACCCAGTACTTC.

DNA for the CDR3: TGCGCCAGCAGCTTTCTAGCGGGGCCCAATGAGCAGTTCTTC. Its translation: CASSFLAGPNEQFF. This chain links TRBV5-1 with TRBJ2-1, with 9 bases that match TRBD2. V was pared by 2 bases and J by 6 bases, with 3 bases of the junction left unmatched. The CDR3 sequence is 14 residues long. Germline loops: CDR1 SGHRS, CDR2 YFSETQ.

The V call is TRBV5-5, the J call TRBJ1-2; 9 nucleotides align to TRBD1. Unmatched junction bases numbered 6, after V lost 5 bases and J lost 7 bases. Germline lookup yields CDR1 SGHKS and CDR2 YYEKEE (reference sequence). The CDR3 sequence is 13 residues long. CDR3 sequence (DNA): TGTGCCAGCAGTCCCGGGACAGGGTTTGGCTACACCTTC. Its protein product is CASSPGTGFGYTF.

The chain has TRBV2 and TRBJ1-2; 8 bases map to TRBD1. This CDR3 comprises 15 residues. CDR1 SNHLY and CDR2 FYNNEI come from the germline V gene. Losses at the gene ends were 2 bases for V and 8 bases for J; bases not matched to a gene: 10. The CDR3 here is CASSERDRISLGYTF. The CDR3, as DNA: TGTGCCAGCAGTGAAAGGGACAGGATTTCCTTGGGCTACACCTTC.